The next 5 T cell receptor beta chains were all read from a single sample in a study of human T cells and chemical hapten exposure (dated by TCRdb to 2020 to 2022). Library preparation was by RACE. Data came from a NextSeq 500. Using fastp at Q25 and MiXCR, TCRdb reprocessed the public reads and kept productive beta chains. Each CDR3 protein gets just one entry, which takes the most common genes and DNA from the rows behind it. This sample is represented by approximately 43,000 distinct CDR3 sequences; over 3.5% of them were singletons. The top ten clones comprise approximately 24% of the sample. The meaning of the sample's time point label: patch test 1, 2 weeks after DPC sensitization. In the paper's terms, the treatment or condition label means: therapeutic diphenylcyclopropenone sensitization with weekly scalp DPC. Total RNA was isolated from unfractionated whole blood collected in Tempus Blood RNA tubes.

The sample here was whole blood, taken in connection with sensitization to the hapten diphenylcyclopropenone (DPC). The receptors here all came from a middle-aged man with alopecia areata. Some clones in this sample may be carry-over from other donors' samples.

This clonotype has a count of ten or more. V gene TRBV11-2 combines with J gene TRBJ2-1; the D gene is possibly TRBD2 (6 bases). This CDR3 contains 16 residues. Trimming took 4 bases from V and 7 from J, leaving 20 bases between them. The germline CDR1 and CDR2 sequences are SGHAT and FQNNGV. The CDR3 loop is CASSSPIGRLVNEQFF. Written as DNA, the CDR3 is TGTGCCAGCAGCTCCCCGATTGGGCGACTAGTGAATGAGCAGTTCTTC. The full variable domain, its missing parts supplied by reference TRBV11-2 and TRBJ2-1, is EAGVAQSPRYKIIEKRQSVAFWCNPISGHATLYWYQQILGQGPKLLIQFQNNGVVDDSQLPKDRFSAERLKGVDSTLKIQPAKLEDSAVYLCASSSPIGRLVNEQFFGPGTRLTVL.

In its sample, this clonotype ranks as medium-sized (0.01 to 0.1%). The chain employs TRBV6-5 and TRBJ2-3; 8 positions agree with TRBD2. Germline V gene data show CDR1 as MNHEY and CDR2 as SVGAGI. With 6 bases clipped from V and 2 bases from J, the junction kept 10 bases outside the gene matches. The CDR3 runs 16 residues. In nucleotides, the CDR3 is TGTGCCAGCAGACGATCACTAGCGGCCGACACAGATACGCAGTATTTT. Residues: CASRRSLAADTDTQYF.

This clonotype was seen ten or more times. The V call is TRBV10-3, the J call TRBJ2-2, with TRBD1 matching over 7 bases. The CDR3 extends over 16 amino acids. V gave up 5 bases and J gave up 5 bases; unmatched junction bases: 11. Germline V lookup: CDR1 ENHRY, CDR2 SYGVKD. The CDR3 nucleotides read TGTGCCATCAGTTACGACACAGGGGCGTATACCGGGGAGCTGTTTTTT. Its protein is CAISYDTGAYTGELFF.

This clonotype has ten or more counts. V and J are TRBV10-3 and TRBJ2-3; D remains unclear. Trimming left V 0 bases short and J 6 bases short, with 7 bases between. Germline values: CDR1 ENHRY, CDR2 SYGVKD. This CDR3 contains 13 residues. In DNA, the CDR3 is TGTGCCATCAGTGAGTCATCGGCTGATACGCAGTATTTT. It translates to CAISESSADTQYF.

This clonotype came up many times. The J gene is TRBJ2-1, the V gene TRBV5-1; 7 positions match TRBD2. Germline V gene lookup returns CDR1 SGHRS and CDR2 YFSETQ. Losses at the gene ends were 6 bases for V and 10 bases for J; bases not matched to a gene: 13. This CDR3 is 14 amino acids long. CDR3 residues: CASTPDTTSREQFF. The CDR3 nucleotides are TGCGCCAGCACCCCAGACACGACTAGCCGCGAGCAGTTCTTC.